This T cell receptor beta chain was recovered during a study of T cell responses to AZD1222 COVID-19 vaccine. About this clone itself: Its antigen remains unidentified.

V shed 4 bases, J shed 0 bases, and the junction held 5 bases outside the gene matches. Germline CDR1 and CDR2: GTSNPN and SVGIG (reference sequence). The CDR3 is 15 residues long. The data were produced by immunoSEQ multiplex PCR, yet TCRdb's version contains in-frame clones alone and is incomplete. The profile shows about 88,000 clones, roughly 89% of them singletons. Regarding the study as a whole: Donors were chiefly white British, with a greater number of females, and clonal diversity was perhaps underestimated. Breadth and depth of Spike-specific TCRs rose after two AZD1222 doses.

The specimen was peripheral blood, collected on day 0 of AZD1222 vaccination. The genes are TRBV30 and TRBJ2-2; 7 positions match TRBD2. This sequence was found in an adult in good health. The DNA for the CDR3 is TGTGCCTGGAAGCCGGGACTATCGAACACCGGGGAGCTGTTTTTT. Its protein product is CAWKPGLSNTGELFF.